Below, 31 T cell receptor beta chains from the same sample are listed, as sequenced in a study of beta chain features in type 1 diabetes. Their antigens are not known. Isolated RNA was reverse transcribed in full, so expressed TCRB transcripts were sequenced. Libraries were prepared by immunoSEQ multiplex PCR; TCRdb keeps only in-frame clonotypes and omits some of them. The sample comprises more than 300,000 clones, over 8.5% of which are singletons, and approximately 0.6% rests with the top ten. Overall study results and limits: TCRB CDR3 length was moderately but significantly reduced in all four CD4+ subsets of Type 1 diabetes patients.

Sequencing used central memory CD4+ T cells from blood. The source of these receptors is a man aged 25-45 years with type 1 diabetes.

This clone was seen only a few times. This chain connects TRBV7-2 to TRBJ2-7; perhaps TRBD1 as D (5 bases). CDR1 and CDR2 (germline): SGHTA, FQGNSA. The V and J ends lost 0 bases and 5 bases respectively, with 14 bases between them. The CDR3 loop spans 15 amino acids. CDR3 loop: CASSLARVPHHEQYF. The CDR3 nucleotides are TGTGCCAGCAGCTTAGCCAGGGTCCCCCACCACGAGCAGTACTTC.

Only a few counts were recorded for this clone. This chain uses TRBV27 with TRBJ2-1, with TRBD1 matching over 7 bases. CDR1 and CDR2 (germline): MNHEY, SMNVEV (reference sequence). The CDR3 has 14 residues. V shed 6 bases and J 3 bases; nucleotides not matched to a gene: 5. The DNA for the CDR3 is TGTGCCAGCAGCCAGACAGGGAGCTACAATGAGCAGTTCTTC. Its protein is CASSQTGSYNEQFF.

V is TRBV9 and J is TRBJ2-1, with TRBD2 as a possible D gene (5 bases). Between the trimmed V and J ends, which lost 0 bases and 10 bases, there was a span of 14 bases. CDR3 size: 14 residues. Germline CDR1 and CDR2: SGDLS and YYNGEE. The CDR3: CASSVVRATKEQFF. CDR3 coding DNA: TGTGCCAGCAGCGTAGTTAGGGCGACTAAAGAGCAGTTCTTC.

The V and J genes are TRBV7-2 and TRBJ2-3; possible D gene TRBD2, 5 bases. The V gene's germline CDR1 is SGHTA and CDR2 FQGNSA. This CDR3 is built from 12 residues. Trimming removed 7 bases from V and 1 base from J, with 6 bases in between. CDR3 coding DNA: TGTGCCAGCAAGGAGGGCACAGATACGCAGTATTTT. It is translated as CASKEGTDTQYF.

This clone was counted a few times. The V and J genes are TRBV6-1 and TRBJ2-7, with TRBD1 identical over 10 bases. V was clipped by 5 bases and J by 4 bases; unmatched bases: 5. This CDR3 is 14 amino acids long. Germline V gives CDR1 MNHNS, CDR2 SASEGT. CDR3 loop: CASSSGTGVYEQYF. In DNA form, the CDR3 reads TGTGCCAGCAGTTCCGGGACAGGGGTATACGAGCAGTACTTC.

CDR3 coding DNA: TGTGCCAGCAGCTTTGGTATCGGGGTCCACCGGGAGACCCAGTACTTC. Protein: CASSFGIGVHRETQYF. This rearrangement joins TRBV11-2 to TRBJ2-5; tentative D call: TRBD2 (5 bases). Per the germline V gene, CDR1 is SGHAT and CDR2 is FQNNGV. CDR3 size: 16 residues. Trimming stripped 3 bases from V and 5 bases from J, with 19 bases between.

In the case of this clone: A read error likely explains this, since a far larger clone differs by one base. The V and J genes are TRBV30 and TRBJ2-7; 8 nucleotides agree with TRBD2. The CDR3 loop spans 17 amino acids. J gave up 2 bases and V 3 bases, and 15 bases lay outside the gene matches. Germline V lookup: CDR1 GTSNPN, CDR2 SVGIG (reference sequence). The CDR3 nucleotides are TGTGCCTGGAGGCGGGGGGTATATCGAGCGGCCACCTACGAGCAGTACTTC. As protein: CAWRRGVYRAATYEQYF.

This clone has just a few counts. The rearrangement uses TRBV27 and TRBJ1-1, with D perhaps matching TRBD1 (5 bases). This CDR3 has 13 residues. Trimming removed 3 bases from V and 3 bases from J, with 8 bases in between. The V gene's germline CDR1 is MNHEY and CDR2 SMNVEV (reference sequence). CDR3 residues: CASSFGRDTEAFF. The CDR3 coding sequence is TGTGCCAGCAGTTTTGGCAGGGACACTGAAGCTTTCTTT.

In regard to this clone: At the DNA level, this CDR3 is encoded by other sequences in the same sample as well. The chain recombines TRBV18 with TRBJ1-5; tentatively, D is TRBD1 (5 bases). This CDR3 is built from 13 residues. V shed 2 bases and J shed 5 bases, with 7 bases lying between them. Germline V gene sequence: CDR1 KGHSH, CDR2 LQKENI. The chain's CDR3 is CASSPGGDQPQHF. CDR3 coding DNA: TGTGCCAGCTCACCAGGGGGGGATCAGCCCCAGCATTTT.

The chain joins TRBV7-9 to TRBJ1-4; D gene ambiguous. V lost 4 bases and J 7 bases, leaving 7 bases between the germline ends. Germline V gene data show CDR1 as SEHNR and CDR2 as FQNEAQ (reference sequence). This CDR3 comprises 12 residues. The CDR3 sequence: CASSSRLEKLFF. Written as DNA, the CDR3 is TGTGCCAGCAGCTCCCGCCTTGAAAAACTGTTTTTT.

This clone was seen a few times. The rearrangement links TRBV4-2 to TRBJ2-3; 8 nucleotides match TRBD1. This CDR3 region has 17 residues. The germline gives CDR1 LGHNA, CDR2 YNFKEQ. V lost 4 bases to trimming and J lost 5 bases; unmatched junction nucleotides: 14. CDR3 sequence (DNA): TGTGCCAGCAGCCTGAATGCAGGACAGGGCTTTGTAGATACGCAGTATTTT. Translated: CASSLNAGQGFVDTQYF.

The chain links TRBV2 to TRBJ2-2; TRBD2 is a possible D gene (6 bases). Trimming stripped 4 bases from V and 6 bases from J, with 12 bases between. The CDR3 length is 14 residues. The germline gives CDR1 SNHLY, CDR2 FYNNEI. CDR3 protein: CASSGGRGSGELFF. For the CDR3, the DNA is TGTGCCAGCAGTGGCGGGCGGGGTTCCGGGGAGCTGTTTTTT.

The CDR3 coding sequence is TGTGCCAGCAGCCCGGGACAGGGAGGGCCCCAGCATTTT. This gives the protein CASSPGQGGPQHF. The chain has TRBV4-2 and TRBJ1-5; 9 bases align to TRBD1. In germline, CDR1 is LGHNA, CDR2 YNFKEQ. The trim removed 4 bases at V and 9 bases at J, leaving 4 bases unmatched. There are 13 residues in the CDR3.

Concerning this clone itself: The junction differs from germline at one of its ends, possibly a read error. The chain is built from TRBV10-3 and TRBJ2-7; possible D gene TRBD1, 6 bases. There are 14 residues in the CDR3. Germline lookup yields CDR1 ENHRY and CDR2 SYGVKD. Written as DNA, the CDR3 is TGTGCCAGCAGTTACTCCCAGGGGTTCTACGAGCAGTACTTC. Its translation: CASSYSQGFYEQYF.

The chain combines TRBV28 with TRBJ2-1; 11 bases are a match to TRBD2. This CDR3 is 15 amino acids long. Germline V gives CDR1 MDHEN, CDR2 SYDVKM. V trimming: 3 bases; J trimming: 4 bases; junction bases outside the gene matches: 2. CDR3 nucleotides: TGTGCCAGCAGTTTGGGACTAGCGGTTTACAATGAGCAGTTCTTC. This sequence encodes CASSLGLAVYNEQFF. The full variable domain, completed using reference TRBV28 and TRBJ2-1, is DVKVTQSSRYLVKRTGEKVFLECVQDMDHENMFWYRQDPGLGLRLIYFSYDVKMKEKGDIPEGYSVSREKKERFSLILESASTNQTSMYLCASSLGLAVYNEQFFGPGTRLTVL.

The chain links TRBV5-1 to TRBJ1-3; no clear D. CDR1 is SGHRS, CDR2 YFSETQ, per germline. The length of the CDR3 is 14 residues. V was shortened by 3 bases and J by 5 bases, with 12 bases between the two germline ends. CDR3 sequence (DNA): TGCGCCAGCAGCTCCCGCCCCGAACGAAACACCATATATTTT. Protein product: CASSSRPERNTIYF.

This clone has only a few counts. The chain carries TRBV20-1 and TRBJ2-1; TRBD1 matches 7 bases. Germline V gene sequence: CDR1 DFQATT, CDR2 SNEGSKA (reference sequence). The length of the CDR3 is 11 residues. Germline trimming cut 4 bases from V and 7 bases from J; bases unmatched to any gene: 1. The CDR3 region is CSATQGNEQFF. The CDR3 DNA follows: TGCAGTGCTACACAGGGGAATGAGCAGTTCTTC.

The chain joins TRBV5-1 to TRBJ2-7, with 7 nucleotides matching TRBD2. With V trimmed by 0 bases and J by 5 bases, 11 bases remained unmatched. Germline V gene sequence: CDR1 SGHRS, CDR2 YFSETQ. This CDR3 is built from 16 residues. The DNA of the CDR3 is TGCGCCAGCAGCTTGGAGGGGATGCGGGAGCGAAACGAGCAGTACTTC. It codes for CASSLEGMRERNEQYF.

V and J are TRBV4-2 and TRBJ2-3; 8 nucleotides agree with TRBD1. There are 16 residues in the CDR3. Germline V gives CDR1 LGHNA, CDR2 YNFKEQ. V shed 6 bases and J 0 bases; nucleotides not matched to a gene: 8. DNA of the CDR3: TGTGCCAGCAGGGGAGAGGACAGGGCTAGCACAGATACGCAGTATTTT. The encoded protein is CASRGEDRASTDTQYF.

The sample holds a few counts of this clone. The rearrangement links TRBV21-1 to TRBJ2-7; the table gives TRBD1 as D, unverified against the DNA. TRBV21-1 is a pseudogene segment. This CDR3 spans 14 amino acids. DNA for the CDR3: TGTGCCAGCAGCTCCGACAGACTTTCCTACGAGCAGTACTTC. Amino acids: CASSSDRLSYEQYF.

The chain recombines TRBV11-2 with TRBJ2-3; D is perhaps TRBD2 (5 bases). The CDR3 spans 15 residues. Trimming took off 5 bases at V and 4 bases at J, with 16 bases between the two ends. CDR1 is SGHAT, CDR2 FQNNGV, per germline. The CDR3 sequence is CASSRTGTDSDTQYF. The CDR3 coding sequence is TGTGCCAGCAGCCGGACTGGTACAGACTCAGATACGCAGTATTTT.

This clone was observed a few times. V gene TRBV7-2 combines with J gene TRBJ2-7, with 9 positions matching TRBD2. Per the germline V gene, CDR1 is SGHTA and CDR2 is FQGNSA. CDR3 length: 18 amino acids. The trim removed 1 base at V and 0 bases at J, leaving 10 bases unmatched. CDR3 DNA: TGTGCCAGCAGCTTAGGGACTAGCGCCCGGCGCCTCTCCTACGAGCAGTACTTC. It yields the protein CASSLGTSARRLSYEQYF.

The chain recombines TRBV7-9 with TRBJ2-3; TRBD2 matches at 7 bases. Germline V gene sequence: CDR1 SEHNR, CDR2 FQNEAQ (reference sequence). The V and J ends lost 5 bases and 2 bases, in that order; junction bases with no gene match: 7. This CDR3 has 15 residues. CDR3 DNA: TGTGCCAGCAGCCCCGTAGCGGGTAACACAGATACGCAGTATTTT. Translation gives CASSPVAGNTDTQYF.

In its sample, this clone was seen a few times. This clone may be a read error of a much larger clone one base away. The sample holds other DNA sequences that translate to the same CDR3. The J gene is TRBJ1-1, the V gene TRBV6-1; D is uncertain. With 7 bases removed from V and 0 bases from J, the gap between germline ends came to 3 bases. Per the germline V gene, CDR1 is MNHNS and CDR2 is SASEGT. This CDR3 is 11 amino acids long. This CDR3 is CASTLNTEAFF. The CDR3 DNA reads as TGTGCCAGCACCCTGAACACTGAAGCTTTCTTT.

This chain links TRBV18 with TRBJ2-1, with D possibly being TRBD2 (6 bases). CDR3 length: 17 residues. Germline V gives CDR1 KGHSH, CDR2 LQKENI. The V and J ends lost 1 base and 2 bases respectively, with 15 bases between them. The CDR3 region has the DNA TGTGCCAGCTCACCACTAAGTGGGGGGACCACCTACAATGAGCAGTTCTTC. This encodes CASSPLSGGTTYNEQFF.

This clone was detected a few times. Here the CDR3 reads CASTRDSHQETQYF. CDR3 coding DNA: TGTGCCAGCACACGGGACAGCCACCAAGAGACCCAGTACTTC. The genes are TRBV5-4 and TRBJ2-5; 7 bases fit TRBD1. J was trimmed by 0 bases and V by 6 bases; bases with no gene match: 5. This CDR3 is 14 amino acids long. Per germline, CDR1 SGHNT and CDR2 YYREEE (reference sequence).

There are a few counts of this clone. This chain connects TRBV5-1 to TRBJ2-7, with 9 positions matching TRBD1. Germline V gives CDR1 SGHRS, CDR2 YFSETQ. The J segment lost 6 bases and the V segment lost 4 bases, leaving 17 bases of the junction unmatched. The CDR3 contains 17 residues. DNA of the CDR3: TGCGCCAGCAGCCTGGGCCCGCGGACAGGGGCCCACTCCGAGCAGTACTTC. This gives the protein CASSLGPRTGAHSEQYF.

This CDR3 reads CASSREVQGAEAFF. The CDR3 region has the DNA TGTGCCAGCAGCCGAGAGGTACAGGGGGCTGAAGCTTTCTTT. The chain uses TRBV7-3 and TRBJ1-1, with 8 bases lining up with TRBD1. The trim removed 5 bases at V and 6 bases at J, leaving 8 bases unmatched. Germline loops: CDR1 SGHTA, CDR2 FQGTGA. There are 14 residues in the CDR3.

This clone showed up just a few times. The V gene is TRBV28, the J gene TRBJ2-5, with unresolved D. Germline lookup yields CDR1 MDHEN and CDR2 SYDVKM. Trimming stripped 5 bases from V and 4 bases from J, with 8 bases between. This CDR3 spans 12 amino acids. This CDR3 is CASSDTRETQYF. DNA of the CDR3: TGTGCCAGCAGTGATACCCGAGAGACCCAGTACTTC.

In DNA form, the CDR3 reads TGTGCCAGCAGCTTAGGCGGAGTGCGGGAATGGCCCCAGCATTTT. The encoded protein is CASSLGGVREWPQHF. The gene calls are TRBV7-2 and TRBJ1-5; D call uncertain. Trimming shortened V by 1 base and J by 9 bases, and 16 bases separated the two germline ends. In germline, CDR1 is SGHTA, CDR2 FQGNSA. The CDR3 has 15 amino acids. Full variable domain (rest looked up from reference TRBV7-2 and TRBJ1-5): GAGVSQSPSNKVTEKGKDVELRCDPISGHTALYWYRQSLGQGLEFLIYFQGNSAPDKSGLPSDRFSAERTGGSVSTLTIQRTQQEDSAVYLCASSLGGVREWPQHFGDGTRLSIL.

This chain joins TRBV7-9 and TRBJ1-2; no firm D call. This CDR3 comprises 14 residues. Germline CDR1 SEHNR, CDR2 FQNEAQ (reference sequence). V dropped 2 bases and J dropped 0 bases, with 7 bases sitting between them. CDR3 loop: CASSLPGANYGYTF. CDR3 in DNA: TGTGCCAGCAGCTTACCAGGAGCTAACTATGGCTACACCTTC.